Listed here are 5 T cell receptor beta chains from one sample, sequenced in a study of blood T cell repertoires in COVID-19. Clones were read by immunoSEQ multiplex PCR, and TCRdb kept only the in-frame ones, dropping some. The sample has 110,000 to 150,000 clones, over 80% seen once; the top ten hold approximately 11%. Sequencing was done on a sample of peripheral blood. Every receptor here comes from a woman aged 80 or over with acute or convalescent COVID-19.

The chain has TRBV10-3 and TRBJ1-1; D is possibly TRBD1 (5 bases). Germline V lookup: CDR1 ENHRY, CDR2 SYGVKD. V was cut by 6 bases and J by 1 base, with 15 bases left in between. The CDR3 is 15 residues long. The chain's CDR3 is CAIRGGVGWNTEAFF. The DNA for the CDR3 is TGTGCCATCAGGGGGGGAGTGGGCTGGAACACTGAAGCTTTCTTT.

The V gene is TRBV5-1, the J gene TRBJ1-1; TRBD1 matches 8 bases. Germline V gene lookup returns CDR1 SGHRS and CDR2 YFSETQ. After removal of 2 bases from V and 5 bases from J, the junction contained 8 bases not matched to a gene. There are 15 residues in the CDR3. The CDR3 spells CASSLPGGGGTEAFF. The CDR3 DNA is TGCGCCAGCAGCTTACCAGGGGGCGGCGGGACTGAAGCTTTCTTT.

This clone was seen a single time. This rearrangement joins TRBV4-2 to TRBJ1-1, with D unclear. V gave up 0 bases and J gave up 4 bases, with 6 bases separating them. The CDR3 runs 13 residues. Germline V lookup: CDR1 LGHNA, CDR2 YNFKEQ. In DNA form, the CDR3 reads TGTGCCAGCAGCCAAGACAGAAGCACTGAAGCTTTCTTT. This gives the protein CASSQDRSTEAFF.

The chain has TRBV2 and TRBJ1-2, with a tentative D call TRBD1 (6 bases). There are 14 residues in the CDR3. The V and J ends lost 2 bases and 6 bases respectively, with 13 bases between them. Per the germline V gene, CDR1 is SNHLY and CDR2 is FYNNEI. The chain's CDR3 is CASSESRGSDGYTF. CDR3 nucleotides: TGTGCCAGCAGTGAAAGCAGGGGTTCGGATGGCTACACCTTC.

The chain has TRBV7-3 and TRBJ2-3, with a possible D match to TRBD2 (5 bases). CDR1 SGHTA and CDR2 FQGTGA come from the germline V gene. The CDR3 length is 15 residues. V dropped 2 bases and J dropped 0 bases, with 9 bases sitting between them. CDR3 bases: TGTGCCAGCAGCTTAGCTAGCACGAGCACAGATACGCAGTATTTT. This sequence encodes CASSLASTSTDTQYF.